This T cell receptor beta chain was captured in a study of OX40 agonist ivuxolimab in advanced cancers. Background on the study: At roughly 83% male, the cohort had a mean age of roughly 60 years, ranging from 23 to 79.

TCRdb's copy holds only in-frame clones and misses some; the assay was immunoSEQ multiplex PCR. The sample has 73,000 or so clones, about 86% seen once. The sequence was obtained from an adult with an advanced solid tumor such as melanoma, head and neck, liver or kidney cancer. The material sequenced was CD4+ or CD8+ T cells sorted from blood, taken in a trial of the OX40 agonist ivuxolimab.

Here the CDR3 DNA reads TGTGCCAGCAGTGGGGAGGAGGAACAGCCCCAGCATTTT. Amino acids: CASSGEEEQPQHF. This rearrangement joins TRBV6-1 to TRBJ1-5; D not resolved. The V end lost 4 bases, the J end lost 7 bases, and 11 bases lay between the germline ends. This CDR3 region has 13 residues. Germline assignment: CDR1 MNHNS and CDR2 SASEGT.